This record concerns one T cell receptor beta chain sequence. Its cognate antigen is unknown. These data come from a study of T cells after yellow fever vaccination. The CDR3 sequence is 14 residues long. Germline CDR1 reads SGHTA; CDR2 reads FQGNSA. Trimming pared 5 bases from V and 6 bases from J, leaving 16 bases between. Points from the study as a whole: From the bulk population, abundant clonotypes could contaminate and appear within FACS-sorted repertoires.

TCRdb analysed the 5' RACE reads with MiXCR anew, one entry per CDR3 protein. The repertoire holds under 550,000 distinct CDR3 sequences, less than 25% seen once, with around 17% in the top ten. The gene calls are TRBV7-2 and TRBJ1-1, with D tentatively TRBD1 (6 bases). The source is a man aged 18 to 29 who received the YFV17D yellow fever vaccine. Specimen: PBMCs, collected less than 25 days after the first yellow fever vaccination. The CDR3 DNA sequence: TGTGCCAGCAGCAGCGGACAGTCATCCGCTGAAGCTTTCTTT. It encodes CASSSGQSSAEAFF. Using reference TRBV7-2 and TRBJ1-1 for the parts outside the CDR3, the full variable domain is GAGVSQSPSNKVTEKGKDVELRCDPISGHTALYWYRQSLGQGLEFLIYFQGNSAPDKSGLPSDRFSAERTGGSVSTLTIQRTQQEDSAVYLCASSSGQSSAEAFFGQGTRLTVV.